This is a list of T cell receptor beta chains from one sample in a study of regulatory T cells. Clones were sequenced by immunoSEQ multiplex PCR, and TCRdb holds only the in-frame ones, with some missing. This sample has about 23,000 clones, with roughly 90% found just once. The sequencing sample was made of conventional CD4+ T cells sorted from blood. These receptors originate from a child aged 5-17 years with CD3G deficiency. The CDR3 runs from the conserved cysteine through the conserved F or W. D genes are given only for firm matches. The size entry is marked missing in some rows and otherwise reads once, few, many or a size class.

d_gene	abundance	j_gene	v_gene	CDR3aa	CDR3nt
TRBD1	-	TRBJ2-1	TRBV7-9	CASSAGQGMVNEQFF	TGTGCCAGCAGCGCTGGACAGGGAATGGTCAATGAGCAGTTCTTC
-	-	TRBJ2-3	TRBV7-8	CASSLKYPTDTQYF	TGTGCCAGCAGCTTAAAGTACCCCACAGATACGCAGTATTTT
-	-	TRBJ2-7	TRBV11-2	CASSLGLVGTYEQYF	TGTGCCAGCAGCTTAGGGCTAGTGGGAACCTACGAGCAGTACTTC
-	-	TRBJ1-2	TRBV28	CASSTPSKSNYGYTF	TGTGCCAGCAGCACCCCTTCGAAGTCTAACTATGGCTACACCTTC
TRBD2	-	TRBJ2-7	TRBV7-8	CASSPIAGGPFEQYF	TGTGCCAGCAGCCCAATAGCGGGAGGGCCGTTCGAGCAGTACTTC
-	-	TRBJ1-2	TRBV19	CASSRGDGSYGYTF	TGTGCCAGTAGTCGGGGAGACGGGAGCTATGGCTACACCTTC
TRBD1	-	TRBJ2-3	TRBV5-1	CASSTDRATDTQYF	TGCGCCAGCAGCACGGACAGGGCTACAGATACGCAGTATTTT
-	once	TRBJ1-2	TRBV6-6	CASSYSNSGDYGYTF	TGTGCCAGCAGTTACTCGAACTCGGGTGACTATGGCTACACCTTC
TRBD1	once	TRBJ2-1	TRBV6-1	CASAVQGARNEQFF	TGTGCCAGCGCGGTCCAGGGGGCGCGTAATGAGCAGTTCTTC
TRBD1	-	TRBJ1-4	TRBV6-6	CASNPQGAGEKLFF	TGTGCCAGCAACCCTCAGGGGGCAGGGGAAAAACTGTTTTTT
-	once	TRBJ2-1	TRBV6-1	CASSEVGGASSFYNEQFF	TGTGCCAGCAGTGAAGTAGGGGGGGCGAGCTCCTTCTACAATGAGCAGTTCTTC
-	-	TRBJ2-5	TRBV6-5	CASSYARARETQYF	TGTGCCAGCAGTTACGCCAGGGCCCGGGAGACCCAGTACTTC
TRBD1	-	TRBJ2-7	TRBV11-2	CASSLEGRGWEQYF	TGTGCCAGCAGCTTAGAGGGCAGGGGGTGGGAGCAGTACTTC
-	-	TRBJ2-7	TRBV28	CASSSGGGARIYEQYF	TGTGCCAGCAGTTCCGGAGGGGGTGCTAGGATTTACGAGCAGTACTTC
TRBD2	-	TRBJ2-1	TRBV6-5	CASSYSLAGANEQFF	TGTGCCAGCAGTTACTCACTAGCGGGGGCCAATGAGCAGTTCTTC
-	-	TRBJ2-1	TRBV28	CASSSSGWKANEQFF	-
TRBD1	-	TRBJ2-7	TRBV6-1	CASISGTGAYEQYF	TGTGCCAGCATCTCCGGGACAGGGGCCTACGAGCAGTACTTC
-	-	TRBJ1-1	TRBV28	CASSVTGRITEAFF	TGTGCCAGCAGTGTGACAGGAAGGATCACTGAAGCTTTCTTT
TRBD1	-	TRBJ1-5	TRBV28	CASSRRGRDNQPQHF	TGTGCCAGCAGCCGCAGGGGGCGAGACAATCAGCCCCAGCATTTT
TRBD1	-	TRBJ2-5	TRBV7-9	CASSRLTGGPNQETQYF	TGTGCCAGCAGTCGACTAACAGGGGGCCCTAACCAAGAGACCCAGTACTTC
TRBD1	-	TRBJ2-7	TRBV10-3	CATAGDRGEQYF	TGTGCCACGGCCGGGGACAGGGGCGAGCAGTACTTC
-	-	TRBJ2-7	TRBV10-3	CAAGGGTGTYEQYF	TGTGCCGCGGGGGGAGGGACAGGGACCTACGAGCAGTACTTC
-	-	TRBJ2-6	TRBV6-6	CAAQRSGANVLTF	TGTGCCGCCCAACGCTCTGGGGCCAACGTCCTGACTTTC
-	-	TRBJ2-7	TRBV28	CASSRYYEQYF	TGTGCCAGCAGTCGCTACTACGAGCAGTACTTC
TRBD1	-	TRBJ2-1	TRBV28	CASSLWGQGGSYNEQFF	TGTGCCAGCAGTTTATGGGGACAGGGAGGATCCTACAATGAGCAGTTCTTC
TRBD1	-	TRBJ2-7	TRBV6-1	CASRAPDRASYEQYF	TGTGCCAGCAGGGCCCCGGACAGGGCATCCTACGAGCAGTACTTC
-	-	TRBJ1-3	TRBV6-6	CASSYSGNTIYF	TGTGCCAGCAGTTACTCTGGAAACACCATATATTTT
-	-	TRBJ2-1	TRBV7-8	CASSLDVRERNEQFF	TGTGCCAGCAGCTTAGATGTGAGGGAGAGGAATGAGCAGTTCTTC
TRBD1	-	TRBJ2-7	TRBV7-8	CASSLAGQGHEQYF	TGTGCCAGCAGCTTAGCGGGACAGGGCCACGAGCAGTACTTC
-	-	TRBJ2-3	TRBV19	CASSSGDTQYF	TGTGCCAGTAGTTCTGGAGATACGCAGTATTTT
-	-	TRBJ2-3	TRBV5-1	CASSFGRAGTDTQYF	TGCGCCAGCAGCTTTGGCAGGGCGGGCACAGATACGCAGTATTTT
-	-	TRBJ2-2	TRBV11-2	CASSYAGAYTGELFF	TGTGCCAGCAGTTACGCGGGCGCCTACACCGGGGAGCTGTTTTTT
TRBD1	-	TRBJ2-3	TRBV6-1	CASTRDRDFTDTQYF	TGTGCCAGCACCCGGGACAGAGATTTCACAGATACGCAGTATTTT
-	-	TRBJ2-7	TRBV5-1	CASSLEDGDEQYF	TGCGCCAGCAGCTTGGAGGATGGTGACGAGCAGTACTTC
TRBD1	-	TRBJ2-7	TRBV11-2	CASSTDRGFSYEQYF	TGTGCCAGCAGCACTGACAGGGGATTCTCCTACGAGCAGTACTTC
-	-	TRBJ1-2	TRBV28	CASSLTTGGGYTF	TGTGCCAGCAGTTTAACGACTGGGGGAGGCTACACCTTC